Following are 16 T cell receptor beta chains from one sample sequenced in a study of T cell responses to AZD1222 COVID-19 vaccine. Clones were sequenced by immunoSEQ multiplex PCR, and TCRdb holds only the in-frame ones, with some missing. The sample yields roughly 150,000 clones, 90% to 95% seen once. Sequences were derived from peripheral blood, sampled 28 days after the second AZD1222 dose. The receptors were sampled from an adult who received the AZD1222 COVID-19 vaccine.

The V gene is TRBV19, the J gene TRBJ1-5; the D is unclear. Trimming left V 3 bases short and J 10 bases short, with 19 bases between. Germline CDR1 and CDR2: LNHDA and SQIVND (reference sequence). The CDR3 has 15 amino acids. The CDR3 bases are TGTGCCAGTAGTATGTCGATAGGATCGTCGCTACCCCAGCATTTT. Translation gives CASSMSIGSSLPQHF. Variable domain in full (rest from reference TRBV19 and TRBJ1-5): DGGITQSPKYLFRKEGQNVTLSCEQNLNHDAMYWYRQDPGQGLRLIYYSQIVNDFQKGDIAEGYSVSREKKESFPLTVTSAQKNPTAFYLCASSMSIGSSLPQHFGDGTRLSIL.

This chain connects TRBV9 to TRBJ1-1; no definite D call. The CDR3 is 13 residues long. Trimming left V 6 bases short and J 3 bases short, with 12 bases between. From germline, CDR1 is SGDLS and CDR2 YYNGEE. The CDR3 nucleotides read TGTGCCAGCAATCACGGGGTAGACACTGAAGCTTTCTTT. Translating it yields CASNHGVDTEAFF.

The chain recombines TRBV14 with TRBJ2-3; perhaps TRBD2 as D (5 bases). The CDR3 loop spans 15 amino acids. Trimming removed 4 bases from V and 0 bases from J, with 11 bases in between. Germline loops: CDR1 SGHDN, CDR2 FVKESK. CDR3 nucleotide sequence: TGTGCCAGCAGCCTGGGAGCTACTAGCACAGATACGCAGTATTTT. Amino acid sequence: CASSLGATSTDTQYF.

This clone came up once. The chain combines TRBV27 with TRBJ1-1; 8 bases line up with TRBD1. J gave up 6 bases and V 5 bases, and 5 bases lay outside the gene matches. Germline V CDR1 and CDR2: MNHEY, SMNVEV (reference sequence). The CDR3 has 13 amino acids. The CDR3 coding sequence is TGTGCCAGCAGTGTGCAGGGGGCCGCTGAAGCTTTCTTT. Translated, it gives CASSVQGAAEAFF.

This sequence joins TRBV5-1 and TRBJ2-2; D possibly corresponds to TRBD2 (6 bases). There are 16 residues in the CDR3. With 1 base removed from V and 5 bases from J, the gap between germline ends came to 15 bases. Germline-derived CDR1 and CDR2 are SGHRS and YFSETQ. The CDR3 loop reads CASSLQPGRGTGELFF. The CDR3 coding sequence is TGCGCCAGCAGCTTGCAGCCGGGCCGGGGGACCGGGGAGCTGTTTTTT. Filled out from reference TRBV5-1 and TRBJ2-2, the complete variable domain reads KAGVTQTPRYLIKTRGQQVTLSCSPISGHRSVSWYQQTPGQGLQFLFEYFSETQRNKGNFPGRFSGRQFSNSRSEMNVSTLELGDSALYLCASSLQPGRGTGELFFGEGSRLTVL.

The rearrangement links TRBV7-6 to TRBJ2-2, with 8 nucleotides matching TRBD1. This CDR3 is 17 amino acids long. Looked up from germline, CDR1 is SGHVS and CDR2 is FNYEAQ. Trimming cost V 5 bases and J 5 bases; bases outside gene matches: 13. The CDR3 bases are TGTGCCAGCAGCCCAGAGACAGGGGCCGAGAAGACCGGGGAGCTGTTTTTT. Amino acid sequence: CASSPETGAEKTGELFF.

The chain employs TRBV28 and TRBJ1-1, with D possibly matching TRBD1 (6 bases). The CDR3 runs to 16 residues. In germline, CDR1 is MDHEN, CDR2 SYDVKM. Deletions cut 7 bases from V and 5 bases from J, with 23 bases between. The CDR3 loop is CASTPPPGADGTEAFF. For the CDR3, the DNA is TGTGCCAGCACCCCGCCGCCGGGGGCAGACGGGACTGAAGCTTTCTTT. The entire variable domain, with the rest obtained from reference TRBV28 and TRBJ1-1, is as follows: DVKVTQSSRYLVKRTGEKVFLECVQDMDHENMFWYRQDPGLGLRLIYFSYDVKMKEKGDIPEGYSVSREKKERFSLILESASTNQTSMYLCASTPPPGADGTEAFFGQGTRLTVV.

Regarding this clone: Other DNA sequences in the sample encode the same CDR3. The chain uses TRBV10-3 and TRBJ1-1, with D unresolved. The CDR3 has 11 residues. Germline V gene sequence: CDR1 ENHRY, CDR2 SYGVKD. V lost 0 bases to trimming and J lost 6 bases, with 2 bases between them. CDR3 nucleotides: TGTGCCATCAGTGAGTCCGCTGAAGCTTTCTTT. It is translated as CAISESAEAFF.

V and J are TRBV13 and TRBJ1-6; 7 bases agree with TRBD1. V was pared by 4 bases and J by 8 bases, with 11 bases of the junction left unmatched. In germline, CDR1 is PRHDT, CDR2 FYEKMQ (reference sequence). The CDR3 consists of 16 residues. The DNA of the CDR3 is TGTGCCAGCAGCTCCCTAACTTCGGGACAGTATTCACCCCTCCACTTT. This sequence encodes CASSSLTSGQYSPLHF.

The chain uses TRBV7-9 and TRBJ1-6; 10 positions match TRBD1. The germline V gene has CDR1 SEHNR and CDR2 FQNEAQ (reference sequence). V trimming: 4 bases; J trimming: 7 bases; junction bases outside the gene matches: 10. The CDR3 extends over 17 amino acids. Written as DNA, the CDR3 is TGTGCCAGCAGCTCCATCGGGACAGGGGTGCGGAATTCACCCCTCCACTTT. Protein: CASSSIGTGVRNSPLHF. Full variable domain (missing parts from reference TRBV7-9 and TRBJ1-6): DTGVSQNPRHKITKRGQNVTFRCDPISEHNRLYWYRQTLGQGPEFLTYFQNEAQLEKSRLLSDRFSAERPKGSFSTLEIQRTEQGDSAMYLCASSSIGTGVRNSPLHFGNGTRLTVT.

The chain joins TRBV13 to TRBJ1-2; no reliable D call. In germline, CDR1 is PRHDT, CDR2 FYEKMQ (reference sequence). V was cut by 0 bases and J by 7 bases, with 12 bases left in between. The CDR3 consists of 14 residues. In nucleotides, the CDR3 is TGTGCCAGCAGCTTAGGCATTAATCTTGGTGGCTACACCTTC. Protein product: CASSLGINLGGYTF.

This chain uses TRBV6-5 with TRBJ2-1; a possible D gene is TRBD2 (5 bases). This CDR3 is 13 amino acids long. V was trimmed by 4 bases and J by 10 bases, leaving 14 bases between them. The germline gives CDR1 MNHEY, CDR2 SVGAGI. The CDR3 coding sequence is TGTGCCAGCAGTTTATCCTCTAGCCGGGAGCAGTTCTTC. Its protein product is CASSLSSSREQFF.

This sequence joins TRBV3-1 (or the pseudogene TRBV3-2) and TRBJ2-3; D possibly corresponds to TRBD2 (5 bases). Germline V gives CDR1 LGHDT, CDR2 YNNKEL (reference sequence). Trimming stripped 4 bases from V and 0 bases from J, with 11 bases between. CDR3 length: 15 amino acids. CDR3 bases: TGTGCCAGCAGCCCCGGGGTCCCTAGCACAGATACGCAGTATTTT. It encodes CASSPGVPSTDTQYF.

In nucleotides, the CDR3 is TGTGCCAGCAGCCAATACGCGGGGGGCCGCTCCTACGAGCAGTACTTC. Its protein is CASSQYAGGRSYEQYF. The chain employs TRBV3-1 (or the pseudogene TRBV3-2) and TRBJ2-7; 8 bases agree with TRBD2. This CDR3 has 16 amino acids. Germline V gives CDR1 LGHDT, CDR2 YNNKEL (reference sequence). J was trimmed by 0 bases and V by 2 bases; bases with no gene match: 6.

This chain uses TRBV20-1 with TRBJ1-2; the match to TRBD1 covers 12 bases. The CDR3 loop spans 14 amino acids. Germline V gene sequence: CDR1 DFQATT, CDR2 SNEGSKA (reference sequence). Unmatched junction bases numbered 5, after V lost 3 bases and J lost 6 bases. CDR3 DNA: TGCAGTGCTAGTCCCGGGACAGGGGGCGATGGCTACACCTTC. It encodes CSASPGTGGDGYTF.

V is TRBV28 and J is TRBJ2-2; D is possibly TRBD1 or TRBD2 (6 bases each). The V end lost 6 bases, the J end lost 4 bases, and 21 bases lay between the germline ends. This CDR3 is built from 17 residues. Germline CDR1 is MDHEN and CDR2 is SYDVKM. CDR3 DNA: TGTGCCAGCAGCTACCTGGAGGGGGAGACTGGCACCGGGGAGCTGTTTTTT. Amino acids: CASSYLEGETGTGELFF.